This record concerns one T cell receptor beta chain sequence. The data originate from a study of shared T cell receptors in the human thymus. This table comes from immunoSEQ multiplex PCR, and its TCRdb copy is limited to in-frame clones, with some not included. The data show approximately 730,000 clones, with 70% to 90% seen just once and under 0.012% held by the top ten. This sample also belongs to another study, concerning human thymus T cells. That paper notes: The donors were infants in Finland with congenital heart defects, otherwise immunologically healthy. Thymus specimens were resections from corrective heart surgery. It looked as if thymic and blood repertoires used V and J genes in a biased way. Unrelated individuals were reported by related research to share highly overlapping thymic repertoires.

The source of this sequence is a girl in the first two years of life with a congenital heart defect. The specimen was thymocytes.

CDR3 DNA: TGCGCCAGCAGCCAACATCGGGACAGGGAAGAGACCCAGTACTTC. This codes for CASSQHRDREETQYF. The chain carries TRBV5-1 and TRBJ2-5, with 9 bases fitting TRBD1. After removal of 4 bases from V and 3 bases from J, the junction contained 7 bases not matched to a gene. This CDR3 is built from 15 residues. The germline CDR1 and CDR2 sequences are SGHRS and YFSETQ.